The 30 T cell receptor beta chains reported below all come from one sample, sequenced in a study of T cells in Graves' hyperthyroidism and ophthalmopathy. What was amplified from RNA transcripts were TCR beta CDR3 regions. TCR CDR3 underwent first-round RT-PCR with the HTBI primer set. TCRdb recomputed calls from the multiplex PCR reads with MiXCR, one row per CDR3 protein. The data show around 450,000 distinct CDR3 sequences, with approximately 15% seen just once and over 12% held by the top ten. The sample comprised blood. The receptors were gathered from a young woman with Graves' hyperthyroidism.

This clonotype has just a few counts. This chain joins TRBV24-1 and TRBJ2-3, with D possibly being TRBD1 (6 bases). The V and J ends lost 10 bases and 6 bases respectively, with 13 bases between them. The germline gives CDR1 KGHDR, CDR2 SFDVKD. The CDR3 spans 12 residues. This CDR3 reads CATTGSGDTQYF. Written as DNA, the CDR3 is TGTGCCACTACAGGGTCGGGGGATACGCAGTATTTT.

Comments on this clonotype: This may come from a read error, since a much larger clone is one base off. The chain joins TRBV18 to TRBJ2-3; 11 bases match TRBD2. Germline loops: CDR1 KGHSH, CDR2 LQKENI. The CDR3 sequence is 17 residues long. Germline trimming cut 3 bases from V and 5 bases from J; bases unmatched to any gene: 10. The CDR3: CASSPIVTSGRGDTQYF. The CDR3 DNA is TGTGCCAGCTCACCCATAGTAACTAGCGGGAGAGGAGATACGCAGTATTTT.

CDR3 sequence: CASSPGQRSSNEQYF. In DNA form, the CDR3 reads TGTGCCAGCAGCCCGGGACAGAGAAGCAGTAATGAGCAGTACTTC. The rearrangement joins TRBV3-1 to TRBJ2-7; 7 positions match TRBD1. CDR1 is LGHDT, CDR2 YNNKEL, per germline (reference sequence). V shed 4 bases, J shed 7 bases, and the junction held 13 bases outside the gene matches. The CDR3 extends over 15 amino acids.

J is TRBJ1-1 and V is TRBV18; D is possibly TRBD1 (5 bases). Between the trimmed V and J ends, which lost 0 bases and 0 bases, there was a span of 11 bases. The length of the CDR3 is 16 residues. Per the germline V gene, CDR1 is KGHSH and CDR2 is LQKENI. The CDR3 here is CASSPPYQGLNTEAFF. In nucleotides, the CDR3 is TGTGCCAGCTCACCACCATATCAGGGCCTGAACACTGAAGCTTTCTTT.

The V call is TRBV5-1, the J call TRBJ1-2, with a tentative D call TRBD1 (6 bases). Trimming removed 2 bases at V and 3 bases at J, with 14 bases between. CDR1 and CDR2 from the germline V gene are SGHRS and YFSETQ. There are 15 residues in the CDR3. The CDR3 DNA is TGCGCCAGCAGCTTTCAGACAGGAAACTACTATGGCTACACCTTC. The encoded protein is CASSFQTGNYYGYTF.

This clonotype came up a few times. A read error may account for a junction end that differs from germline. The gene calls are TRBV6-1 and TRBJ1-3; perhaps TRBD1 as D (6 bases). The CDR3 sequence is 15 residues long. In germline, CDR1 is MNHNS, CDR2 SASEGT. CDR3 in amino acids: CVSSWGTGSGNTIYF. The DNA of the CDR3 is TGTGTCAGCAGTTGGGGAACAGGGTCTGGAAACACCATATATTTT.

This clonotype was detected many times. The CDR3 DNA is TGTGCCAGCAGACTCTTATCAACTAATGAAAAACTGTTTTTT. This encodes CASRLLSTNEKLFF. This rearrangement joins TRBV2 to TRBJ1-4; D gene ambiguous. Trimming stripped 6 bases from V and 0 bases from J, with 8 bases between. Germline CDR1 SNHLY, CDR2 FYNNEI. This CDR3 region has 14 residues.

This clonotype has only a few counts. The rearrangement uses TRBV6-1 and TRBJ1-5; 11 bases line up with TRBD1. After removal of 5 bases from V and 15 bases from J, the junction contained 9 bases not matched to a gene. The germline gives CDR1 MNHNS, CDR2 SASEGT. CDR3 length equals 13 residues. CDR3 protein: CASSRRTGGATHF. The CDR3 DNA follows: TGTGCCAGCAGTCGTCGGACAGGGGGCGCCACGCATTTT.

The V gene is TRBV5-1, the J gene TRBJ2-5, with 7 nucleotides matching TRBD2. V was pared by 8 bases and J by 2 bases, with 12 bases of the junction left unmatched. From germline, CDR1 is SGHRS and CDR2 YFSETQ. The CDR3 consists of 15 residues. The CDR3 reads CASEAGRTTQETQYF. CDR3 in DNA: TGCGCCAGTGAAGCGGGGAGGACCACTCAAGAGACCCAGTACTTC.

To note about this clonotype: A much larger clone lies a single base off, so this may be a read error. The CDR3 does not end in the conserved phenylalanine or tryptophan, so this is likely a read error. This rearrangement joins TRBV6-1 to TRBJ1-5; 7 nucleotides match TRBD1. CDR1 MNHNS and CDR2 SASEGT come from the germline V gene. The CDR3 totals 14 residues. V shed 7 bases, J shed 3 bases, and the junction held 6 bases outside the gene matches. CDR3 coding DNA: TGTGCCAGCAATGGGGACAGCGTCAATCAGCCCCAGCATCTT. It translates to CASNGDSVNQPQHL.

This clonotype occurred many times. The chain is built from TRBV20-1 and TRBJ1-2; no clear D gene. V was clipped by 2 bases and J by 2 bases, with 12 bases between them. Germline lookup yields CDR1 DFQATT and CDR2 SNEGSKA (reference sequence). The CDR3 sequence is 14 residues long. The DNA of the CDR3 is TGCAGTGCTAGAATGGACCGTTCGAACTATGGCTACACCTTC. This codes for CSARMDRSNYGYTF.

The rearrangement joins TRBV10-1 to TRBJ2-1; D gene ambiguous. Germline lookup yields CDR1 WNHNN and CDR2 SYGVQD (reference sequence). The CDR3 is 14 amino acids. The ends were cut back, 0 bases at V and 2 bases at J, with 5 bases in the middle. The CDR3 spells CASSESSTYNEQFF. CDR3 bases: TGCGCCAGCAGTGAGTCTTCCACCTACAATGAGCAGTTCTTC.

This clonotype was counted many times. This chain links TRBV29-1 with TRBJ2-5; no firm D call. Germline-derived CDR1 and CDR2 are SQVTM and ANQGSEA. With 7 bases removed from V and 7 bases from J, the gap between germline ends came to 13 bases. The CDR3 consists of 11 residues. The CDR3 region has the DNA TGCAGCGGCTCGGAATCGGGGACCCAGTACTTC. It codes for CSGSESGTQYF.

This clonotype was observed a handful of times. The CDR3 region is CATSDLRGQDGELFF. CDR3 sequence (DNA): TGTGCCACCAGTGATTTAAGGGGGCAGGACGGGGAGCTGTTTTTT. The V and J genes are TRBV24-1 and TRBJ2-2; 7 nucleotides align to TRBD1. The V segment lost 1 base and the J segment 7 bases; nucleotides outside the gene matches: 5. The CDR3 extends over 15 amino acids. Germline CDR1 reads KGHDR; CDR2 reads SFDVKD.

This chain links TRBV28 with TRBJ1-6; TRBD1 might be the D (5 bases). This CDR3 is 16 amino acids long. The V end was cut by 2 bases, the J end by 5 bases, with 13 bases between. Germline CDR1 and CDR2: MDHEN and SYDVKM. The CDR3 is CASSLVGAGNNSPLHF. The CDR3 DNA sequence: TGTGCCAGCAGTTTAGTAGGGGCCGGTAATAATTCACCCCTCCACTTT.

There are a few counts of this clonotype. The chain carries TRBV2 and TRBJ1-6; D is undetermined. Germline values: CDR1 SNHLY, CDR2 FYNNEI. V lost 4 bases, J lost 3 bases, and 13 bases lay in between. The CDR3 is made up of 16 amino acids. The chain's CDR3 is CASSAFITDYNSPLHF. The CDR3 DNA sequence: TGTGCCAGCAGTGCGTTCATCACAGACTATAATTCACCCCTCCACTTT.

This clonotype came up many times. The V and J genes are TRBV11-2 and TRBJ1-2, with unresolved D. CDR3 length: 14 residues. Trimming removed 1 base from V and 6 bases from J, with 12 bases in between. Germline CDR1 reads SGHAT; CDR2 reads FQNNGV. The CDR3 DNA reads as TGTGCCAGCAGCTTAGCCCCCGGGGTAGATGGCTACACCTTC. Protein: CASSLAPGVDGYTF.

This clonotype was detected many times. V and J are TRBV11-2 and TRBJ2-7, with 7 bases lining up with TRBD2. Germline CDR1 and CDR2: SGHAT and FQNNGV. V was pared by 4 bases and J by 0 bases, with 12 bases of the junction left unmatched. The CDR3 sequence is 17 residues long. CDR3 DNA: TGTGCCAGCAGCTCGCCGGGGGGAAGAGGGAGCTCCTACGAGCAGTACTTC. Translated, it gives CASSSPGGRGSSYEQYF.

This clonotype appeared many times. The CDR3 region is CASSQDQGKEQYF. CDR3 coding DNA: TGCGCCAGCAGCCAAGATCAGGGGAAAGAGCAGTACTTC. This chain joins TRBV4-3 and TRBJ2-7, with D maybe TRBD1 (6 bases). V was clipped by 0 bases and J by 7 bases, with 10 bases between them. This CDR3 contains 13 residues. Germline CDR1 LGHNA, CDR2 YSLEER.

The genes are TRBV19 and TRBJ2-3, with D maybe TRBD2 (6 bases). V was shortened by 2 bases and J by 0 bases, with 12 bases between the two germline ends. Germline lookup yields CDR1 LNHDA and CDR2 SQIVND (reference sequence). The CDR3 spans 16 residues. DNA of the CDR3: TGTGCCAGTAGTATAAAACGCGCGGGGAGCACAGATACGCAGTATTTT. As protein: CASSIKRAGSTDTQYF.

This clonotype showed up many times. The gene calls are TRBV7-9 and TRBJ2-7; 11 positions agree with TRBD1. CDR3 length equals 16 residues. Trimming cost V 5 bases and J 5 bases; bases outside gene matches: 11. From germline, CDR1 is SEHNR and CDR2 FQNEAQ (reference sequence). CDR3 residues: CASSLSQGTGGNEQYF. Written as DNA, the CDR3 is TGTGCCAGCAGCCTGTCCCAAGGGACAGGGGGAAACGAGCAGTACTTC.

This clonotype was counted many times. J is TRBJ1-5 and V is TRBV3-1, with D possibly TRBD1 on 6 matching bases. This CDR3 is built from 17 residues. Germline V CDR1 and CDR2: LGHDT, YNNKEL (reference sequence). Deletions cut 0 bases from V and 0 bases from J, with 12 bases between. CDR3 sequence: CASSQEGGVYSNQPQHF. CDR3 nucleotides: TGTGCCAGCAGCCAAGAAGGGGGAGTCTATAGCAATCAGCCCCAGCATTTT.

This clonotype was counted at least ten times. This chain connects TRBV2 to TRBJ1-1, with 11 nucleotides matching TRBD1. This CDR3 is 15 amino acids long. V lost 7 bases, J lost 6 bases, and 10 bases stayed unmatched. CDR1 SNHLY and CDR2 FYNNEI come from the germline V gene. CDR3 sequence (DNA): TGTGCCAGCATTGTAACCGGGACAGGGGGGCCTGAAGCTTTCTTT. It specifies CASIVTGTGGPEAFF.

The sample holds one count of this clonotype. J is TRBJ2-2 and V is TRBV2; the D gene is possibly TRBD2 (5 bases). Between the trimmed V and J ends, which lost 7 bases and 5 bases, there was a span of 14 bases. Per germline, CDR1 SNHLY and CDR2 FYNNEI. The CDR3 runs to 14 residues. The CDR3 protein is CASIITEATGELFF. The CDR3 nucleotides read TGTGCCAGCATTATAACGGAGGCGACCGGGGAGCTGTTTTTT.

This clonotype was detected a few times. The chain joins TRBV29-1 to TRBJ2-1; the D gene is possibly TRBD2 (6 bases). The ends were cut back, 5 bases at V and 1 base at J, with 21 bases in the middle. The CDR3 is made up of 17 amino acids. Per the germline V gene, CDR1 is SQVTM and CDR2 is ANQGSEA. In DNA, the CDR3 is TGCAGCGTTTGGGGGGTGGGGGTGAAGAGTTCCTACAATGAGCAGTTCTTC. It specifies CSVWGVGVKSSYNEQFF.

There are many counts of this clonotype. The chain is built from TRBV2 and TRBJ2-7, with 7 bases aligning to TRBD1. V shed 6 bases and J 3 bases; nucleotides not matched to a gene: 5. The CDR3 is 13 residues long. The germline CDR1 and CDR2 sequences are SNHLY and FYNNEI. DNA of the CDR3: TGTGCCAGCAGCTTGGGACAGCTCTACGAGCAGTACTTC. Its protein is CASSLGQLYEQYF.

This clonotype was counted ten times or more. The chain has TRBV20-1 and TRBJ2-5, with D perhaps TRBD2 (7 bases). There are 16 residues in the CDR3. Trimming shortened V by 6 bases and J by 1 base, and 21 bases separated the two germline ends. Per the germline V gene, CDR1 is DFQATT and CDR2 is SNEGSKA (reference sequence). CDR3 sequence (DNA): TGCAGTGCCCACGGGGGAGGGGGGGCGCCCCAAGAGACCCAGTACTTC. Its translation: CSAHGGGGAPQETQYF.

This chain connects TRBV7-6 to TRBJ1-1; weak D call: TRBD1 (6 bases). V was shortened by 1 base and J by 2 bases, with 14 bases between the two germline ends. CDR1 and CDR2 (germline): SGHVS, FNYEAQ. The CDR3 sequence is 16 residues long. In nucleotides, the CDR3 is TGTGCCAGCAGCTTAGAGGGGGGAAGTAAAAACACTGAAGCTTTCTTT. Translation gives CASSLEGGSKNTEAFF.

This clonotype came up many times. The J gene is TRBJ2-7, the V gene TRBV20-1; 9 nucleotides align to TRBD2. Germline V gene data show CDR1 as DFQATT and CDR2 as SNEGSKA (reference sequence). The CDR3 is made up of 15 amino acids. V shed 3 bases, J shed 7 bases, and the junction held 13 bases outside the gene matches. Written as DNA, the CDR3 is TGCAGTGCTAGGCTAGCGGGGATCCGTAATAAGGAGCAGTACTTC. This encodes CSARLAGIRNKEQYF.

This clonotype appeared a few times. The rearrangement uses TRBV6-1 and TRBJ1-5; no reliable D call. V was trimmed by 7 bases and J by 0 bases, leaving 7 bases between them. Per the germline V gene, CDR1 is MNHNS and CDR2 is SASEGT. The CDR3 extends over 13 amino acids. The CDR3 nucleotides read TGTGCCAGCACCCCACGTAGCAATCAGCCCCAGCATTTT. It codes for CASTPRSNQPQHF.